Listed below are T cell receptor beta chains from one sample, sequenced in a study of blood T cells in healthy people across ages. TCRdb recomputed calls from the 5' RACE reads with MiXCR, one row per CDR3 protein. There are about 670,000 distinct CDR3 sequences in the sample; roughly 43% occur only once, and approximately 29% lies in the top ten. Source material: blood. These receptors came from an elderly man in good health. Each CDR3 is given with its conserved first and last residue. Each record gives: J gene, V gene, D gene, clone size, CDR3 DNA, CDR3 protein. A D gene is named only where the DNA matches it firmly. Rows may omit the clone size; those that give it use once, few, many or a size class.

>TRBJ2-6|TRBV11-2|TRBD1|NA
TGTGCCAGCAGCCCGAACCTGGGACAGTCTTACTCTGGGGCCAGCGTCCTGACTTTC
CASSPNLGQSYSGASVLTF
>TRBJ2-1|TRBV3-1|TRBD2|once
TGTGCCAGCAGCCAAGTAACTAGCGGGGGGAATGAGCAGTTCTTC
CASSQVTSGGNEQFF
>TRBJ2-1|TRBV6-1|NA|NA
TGTGCCAGCAGTGAAGGTCCCGGGGCCGGGAGGTTCTTC
CASSEGPGAGRFF
>TRBJ1-2|TRBV6-2/TRBV6-3|NA|few
TGTGCCAGCAGTTACCCACCTGCTGGCTACACCTTC
CASSYPPAGYTF
>TRBJ2-7|TRBV2|NA|NA
TGTGCCAGCGGGGCCGAAAGGGCCGAGCAGTACTTC
CASGAERAEQYF
>TRBJ2-7|TRBV14|NA|NA
TGTGCCAGCAGCCAAGATACAAAGGGCTCCTACGAGCAGTACTTC
CASSQDTKGSYEQYF
>TRBJ1-5|TRBV6-2/TRBV6-3|NA|many
TGTGCCAGCAGTTATGACGGGGGGGTACAGCCCCAGCATTTT
CASSYDGGVQPQHF
>TRBJ2-7|TRBV7-3|NA|NA
TGTGCCAGCAGCTTAACTCCGGGGGCGCGATACGAGCAGTACTTC
CASSLTPGARYEQYF
>TRBJ2-7|TRBV5-1|TRBD2|many
TGCGCCAGCAGAGACGGGACTAGCGGAAACTACGAGCAGTACTTC
CASRDGTSGNYEQYF
>TRBJ1-2|TRBV20-1|TRBD1|NA
TGCAGTGCTAAGACAGGGGTGAGAGATGGCTACACCTTC
CSAKTGVRDGYTF
>TRBJ2-5|TRBV28|TRBD2|NA
TGTGCCAGCAGGGAATTGAGCGGGAGTACTAGGCTCAAGACCCAGTACTTC
CASRELSGSTRLKTQYF
>TRBJ1-2|TRBV11-2|NA|few
TGTGCCAGCAGATCCGATCAATCGGGGTATGGCTACACCTTC
CASRSDQSGYGYTF
>TRBJ2-7|TRBV6-5|TRBD2|NA
TGTGCCAGCATCGGCCCGGGCGGGGGGCCTCAGTACTTC
CASIGPGGGPQYF
>TRBJ2-3|TRBV7-3|NA|few
TGTGCCAGCAGCTTAACCCCGGGGTTGACAGATACGCAGTATTTT
CASSLTPGLTDTQYF
>TRBJ1-2|TRBV5-1|TRBD1|few
TGCGCCAGCAGCTTACGGACAGGGGGCGATAATGGCTACACCTTC
CASSLRTGGDNGYTF
>TRBJ2-1|TRBV29-1|TRBD2|few
TGCAGCGTTGTGAAGAGCGGGAGGGCCGAGGGTTCGCAGTTCTTC
CSVVKSGRAEGSQFF
>TRBJ2-5|TRBV25-1|TRBD2|NA
TGTGCCAGCAGTGGGGGGGGATGGAGGGAACAGACCCAGTACTTC
CASSGGGWREQTQYF
>TRBJ1-2|TRBV10-3|TRBD1|NA
TGTGCCATCAGTGAAAGCAGGGGGTCTAACACCTTC
CAISESRGSNTF
>TRBJ1-1|TRBV29-1|NA|NA
TGCAGCGTTTGTAACGTCGGGGGCCGGAACACTGAAGCTTTCTTT
CSVCNVGGRNTEAFF
>TRBJ2-7|TRBV6-5|TRBD2|NA
TGTGCCAGCAGTTACTCGTATAGCGGGGGGATCAATGAGCAGTACTTC
CASSYSYSGGINEQYF
>TRBJ2-7|TRBV7-2|NA|few
TGTGCCAGCAGCCGGGACGCCGGTCTCGGCGAGCAGTACTTC
CASSRDAGLGEQYF
>TRBJ2-1|TRBV7-2|NA|NA
TGTGCCAGCGCCCCTGGGGGTTCATCCTACAATGAGCAGTTCTTC
CASAPGGSSYNEQFF
>TRBJ1-6|TRBV9|NA|NA
TGTGCCAGCAGCGCCGACGGTCTAAGGAATTCACCCCTCCACTTT
CASSADGLRNSPLHF
>TRBJ1-6|TRBV25-1|TRBD1|NA
TGTGCCAGCACCCTGGGACAGGAGGGTTCACCCCTCCACTTT
CASTLGQEGSPLHF
>TRBJ1-6|TRBV6-2/TRBV6-3|NA|few
TGTGCCAGCAGCCCTCGACAGACCTATAATTCACCCCTCCACTTT
CASSPRQTYNSPLHF
>TRBJ1-2|TRBV29-1|NA|NA
TGCAGCGTTGGAGACAGGACTACCTATGGCTACACCTTC
CSVGDRTTYGYTF
>TRBJ2-2|TRBV20-1|TRBD2|NA
TGCAGTGCTAGAGATCGGGGAGGGGACACCGGGGAGCTGTTTTTT
CSARDRGGDTGELFF
>TRBJ1-1|TRBV15|TRBD1|once
TGTGCCACCAGCAGAGATTTCAGGGGGCCTGAGAACACTGAAGCTTTCTTT
CATSRDFRGPENTEAFF
>TRBJ2-1|TRBV18|TRBD2|NA
TGTGCCAGCTCACCCTCGGGGGGGTCAGGCAATGAGCAGTTCTTC
CASSPSGGSGNEQFF
>TRBJ2-4|TRBV28|NA|NA
TGTGCCAGCAGTCCCGAATCGGGGGCAGGGGGAGCCAAAAACATTCAGTACTTC
CASSPESGAGGAKNIQYF
>TRBJ1-1|TRBV2|NA|few
TGTGCCAGCAGGGCCGCTTCGGTCGGCGGCACTGAAGCTTTCTTT
CASRAASVGGTEAFF
>TRBJ1-1|TRBV24-1|NA|NA
TGTGCCACCAGTGATTTGAGGGGATCTGAAGCTTTCTTT
CATSDLRGSEAFF
>TRBJ1-1|TRBV6-1|TRBD1|few
TGTGCCAGCACGGGACAGGGGGGTACTGAAGCTTTCTTT
CASTGQGGTEAFF
>TRBJ1-2|TRBV7-2|NA|NA
TGTGCCAGCAGCCTAGCCTCCGCTGGGAACGATGGCTACACCTTC
CASSLASAGNDGYTF
>TRBJ2-5|TRBV18|NA|NA
TGTGCCAGCTCCCCTGGGACGCTGGGGGTCCAAGAGACCCAGTACTTC
CASSPGTLGVQETQYF
>TRBJ2-7|TRBV7-9|TRBD1|NA
TGTGCCAGCAGCTTGGGAAGGGGGCTTAAGGACTACGAGCAGTACTTC
CASSLGRGLKDYEQYF
>TRBJ1-6|TRBV4-2|TRBD1|few
TGTGCCAGCAGCCCTGGGGGGACAGGAGCAAATTCACCCCTCCACTTT
CASSPGGTGANSPLHF
>TRBJ2-4|TRBV2|NA|NA
TGTGCCAGCAGTGGAGTAGGGCGCACCAAAAACATTCAGTACTTC
CASSGVGRTKNIQYF
>TRBJ2-3|TRBV27|NA|few
TGTGCCAGCAGGCGGGACAGAAATCCCCTCGCAGATACGCAGTATTTT
CASRRDRNPLADTQYF
>TRBJ2-7|TRBV7-9|NA|NA
TGTGCCAGCAGCTTAGTCGCGGCTACTTCTGAGCAGTACTTC
CASSLVAATSEQYF
>TRBJ2-1|TRBV7-9|NA|NA
TGTGCCAGCAGCTCAAGACAGCCACAGCAGTTCTTC
CASSSRQPQQFF
>TRBJ1-2|TRBV5-1|NA|once
TGCGCCAGCAGCTGGGACACAGGGTCGGACTATGGCTACACCTTC
CASSWDTGSDYGYTF
>TRBJ2-3|TRBV7-7|TRBD1|few
TGTGCCAGCAGCCCGGACAGGACCCTCCAGGATACGCAGTATTTT
CASSPDRTLQDTQYF
>TRBJ2-3|TRBV20-1|TRBD2|NA
TGCAGTGCCACGGGGACTAGCGGGGACCGGGATACGCAGTATTTT
CSATGTSGDRDTQYF
>TRBJ2-3|TRBV28|NA|NA
TGTGCCAGCAAAGCCCAGGGGTATGAAGCAGATACGCAGTATTTT
CASKAQGYEADTQYF
>TRBJ2-7|TRBV15|NA|many
TGTGCCACCAGCAACCGGGACTTGCTCTACGAGCAGTACTTC
CATSNRDLLYEQYF
>TRBJ1-5|TRBV7-2|NA|few
TGTGCCAGCAGCCGGGCCGGGGGCAATCAGCCCCAGCATTTT
CASSRAGGNQPQHF
>TRBJ2-3|TRBV7-9|TRBD1|few
TGTGCCAGCAGCTTACAGGGGGACGGCGGCGGGCAGTATTTT
CASSLQGDGGGQYF
>TRBJ2-7|TRBV7-2|NA|few
TGTGCCAGCAGCTTAGATGCGCGGCGCAGCGCCGAGCAGTACTTC
CASSLDARRSAEQYF
>TRBJ2-6|TRBV5-6|NA|many
TGTGCCAGCAGCTTGGCCGGCAGGCGGTCTGGGGCCAACGTCCTGACTTTC
CASSLAGRRSGANVLTF
>TRBJ2-3|TRBV7-2|NA|few
TGTGCCAGCAGCTTCCCAACAGGGACGGATACGCAGTATTTT
CASSFPTGTDTQYF
>TRBJ2-3|TRBV6-2/TRBV6-3|TRBD2|NA
TGTGCCAGCAGTTACTTACACAATGCTAGCGGGAGGCCCACAGATACGCAGTATTTT
CASSYLHNASGRPTDTQYF
>TRBJ2-7|TRBV7-2|NA|NA
TGTGCCAGCAGCTTAGGACAGATTAAGTACTTC
CASSLGQIKYF
>TRBJ1-2|TRBV4-2|TRBD1|few
TGTGCCAGCAGCCAAGATTTGAGGGGAGACAGGGTTGGTGGCTACACCTTC
CASSQDLRGDRVGGYTF
>TRBJ2-1|TRBV10-2|NA|few
TGCGCCAGCAGTGAGTCTAACGACTCGCAGTTCTTC
CASSESNDSQFF
>TRBJ2-4|TRBV7-2|TRBD1|NA
TGTGCCAGCAGCCCAGAACAGGGGCTAGCCAAAAACATTCAGTACTTC
CASSPEQGLAKNIQYF
>TRBJ2-5|TRBV6-2/TRBV6-3|TRBD1|few
TGTGCCAGCAATACCTTCACAGGGGGTGAGCAGTACTTC
CASNTFTGGEQYF
>TRBJ2-7|TRBV20-1|TRBD2|NA
TGCAGTGCCAATAGAGCGGGGCTCTCCTACGAGCAGTACTTC
CSANRAGLSYEQYF
>TRBJ1-1|TRBV7-2|TRBD1|few
TGTGCCAGCTCCTGGGACAGAAACACTGAAGCTTTCTTT
CASSWDRNTEAFF